This is a list of T cell receptor beta chains from one sample in a study of shared clonotypes between healthy human individuals. Measured with immunoSEQ multiplex PCR; TCRdb has only the in-frame clones, and not every one. Of about 820,000 clones in the sample, about 92% were seen once. Sample: naive CD8+ T cells sorted from blood. The source is a man aged 30 to 45 in good health. The CDR3 runs from the conserved cysteine through the conserved F or W. A D gene is named only where the DNA matches it firmly. The listing skips clone size in some rows; elsewhere it reads once, few, many or a size class.

cdr3_length j_call d_call clone_size v_call cdr3_aa cdr3_nt
16 TRBJ2-1 NA NA TRBV7-9 CASSQPYGREYNEQFF TGTGCCAGCAGCCAACCATACGGACGAGAATACAATGAGCAGTTCTTC
13 TRBJ1-4 NA NA TRBV29-1 CSVDVGEEEKLFF TGCAGCGTTGATGTGGGAGAAGAAGAAAAACTGTTTTTT
14 TRBJ2-1 NA NA TRBV29-1 CSVVIANSYNEQFF TGCAGCGTTGTTATAGCTAACTCCTACAATGAGCAGTTCTTC
13 TRBJ2-1 NA NA TRBV11-2 CASSFLAEDGQFF TGTGCCAGCAGCTTCTTAGCGGAAGATGGGCAGTTCTTC
15 TRBJ2-5 NA few TRBV27 CASSPHPKPQETQYF TGTGCCAGCAGTCCCCATCCCAAACCCCAAGAGACCCAGTACTTC
15 TRBJ1-3 NA NA TRBV7-6 CASSSTLGSGNTIYF TGTGCCAGCAGCTCCACCCTCGGCTCTGGAAACACCATATATTTT
14 TRBJ2-7 NA NA TRBV7-2 CASSFGLLSYEQYF TGTGCCAGCAGCTTCGGACTACTCTCCTACGAGCAGTACTTC
14 TRBJ1-2 NA NA TRBV4-3 CASKFWGSGDGYTF TGCGCCAGCAAATTTTGGGGGTCAGGGGATGGCTACACCTTC
16 TRBJ2-2 TRBD1 NA TRBV6-5 CASSYSGTGARGELFF TGTGCCAGCAGTTACTCGGGGACAGGGGCACGCGGGGAGCTGTTTTTT
14 TRBJ2-7 NA NA TRBV28 CASSSPRYSYEQYF TGTGCCAGCAGTTCACCGAGATACTCCTACGAGCAGTACTTC
18 TRBJ1-5 NA once TRBV4-2 CASSQGFTRGGFNQPQHF TGTGCCAGCAGCCAAGGCTTCACCCGAGGGGGGTTCAATCAGCCCCAGCATTTT
17 TRBJ2-1 TRBD2 NA TRBV27 CASSLLASGGFYNEQFF TGTGCCAGCAGTTTATTAGCCAGCGGGGGATTCTACAATGAGCAGTTCTTC
14 TRBJ1-2 NA NA TRBV19 CASSWTDSNYGYTF TGTGCCAGTAGTTGGACAGATTCGAACTATGGCTACACCTTC
16 TRBJ2-2 NA NA TRBV27 CASSEPGVENTGELFF TGTGCCAGCAGTGAACCGGGAGTCGAGAACACCGGGGAGCTGTTTTTT
15 TRBJ2-5 NA NA TRBV7-9 CASSFVGRGQETQYF TGTGCCAGCAGCTTTGTTGGGCGGGGCCAAGAGACCCAGTACTTC
14 TRBJ2-7 TRBD2 NA TRBV7-2 CASSFAGGSYEQYF TGTGCCAGCAGCTTTGCGGGAGGGTCCTACGAGCAGTACTTC
16 TRBJ2-1 TRBD2 NA TRBV4-1 CASSQYPGTSLDEQFF TGCGCCAGCAGCCAATACCCAGGGACTAGCCTAGATGAGCAGTTCTTC
17 TRBJ2-3 TRBD2 once TRBV27 CASSFLAGVYGTDTQYF TGTGCCAGCAGTTTCTTAGCGGGAGTCTACGGCACAGATACGCAGTATTTT
15 TRBJ2-7 TRBD1 NA TRBV14 CASSNLGTAHDEQYF TGTGCCAGCAGCAACTTAGGGACAGCCCATGACGAGCAGTACTTC
14 TRBJ2-7 TRBD1 NA TRBV30 CAWVETGALREQYF TGTGCCTGGGTAGAGACAGGGGCCCTTCGCGAGCAGTACTTC
14 TRBJ2-2 NA NA TRBV9 CASSVGGGTGELFF TGTGCCAGCAGCGTGGGTGGGGGCACCGGGGAGCTGTTTTTT
16 TRBJ2-5 NA NA TRBV7-9 CASSLAHVENQETQYF TGTGCCAGCAGCTTAGCGCACGTGGAAAACCAAGAGACCCAGTACTTC
15 TRBJ2-7 NA NA TRBV9 CASSVGRGQGGEQYF TGTGCCAGCAGCGTAGGACGAGGCCAGGGAGGCGAGCAGTACTTC
13 TRBJ2-7 NA NA TRBV5-5 CASAWGLVYEQYF TGTGCCAGCGCGTGGGGGTTGGTCTACGAGCAGTACTTC
14 TRBJ2-5 NA NA TRBV29-1 CSVGAGFGEETQYF TGCAGCGTTGGTGCAGGGTTTGGAGAAGAGACCCAGTACTTC
12 TRBJ1-4 NA NA TRBV6-4 CASSGADEKLFF TGTGCCAGCAGTGGGGCGGATGAAAAACTGTTTTTT
12 TRBJ1-2 NA NA TRBV11-2 CASSATVYGYTF TGTGCCAGCAGCGCCACGGTCTATGGCTACACCTTC
19 TRBJ2-5 NA NA TRBV27 CASSLSGSRGLRNQETQYF TGTGCCAGCAGTTTATCGGGGTCCAGGGGACTCCGTAACCAAGAGACCCAGTACTTC
14 TRBJ2-7 NA NA TRBV27 CASSLSRDTYEQYF TGTGCCAGCAGTTTATCGCGGGACACCTACGAGCAGTACTTC
12 TRBJ2-3 NA NA TRBV10-2 CASSRPPDTQYF TGCGCCAGCAGCAGACCCCCGGATACGCAGTATTTT
19 TRBJ2-1 TRBD2 NA TRBV7-8 CASSLLYMTGTSEYNEQFF TGTGCCAGCAGCTTATTATATATGACCGGGACTAGTGAGTACAATGAGCAGTTCTTC
16 TRBJ2-5 NA NA TRBV5-6 CASSLLGLRGQETQYF TGTGCCAGCAGCTTGCTGGGGTTGAGGGGGCAAGAGACCCAGTACTTC
16 TRBJ2-5 TRBD1 once TRBV29-1 CSVEGLDRDWRETQYF TGCAGCGTTGAGGGTTTGGACAGGGACTGGAGGGAGACCCAGTACTTC
15 TRBJ1-1 NA NA TRBV29-1 CSALGAGSSNTEAFF TGCAGCGCCCTGGGGGCCGGTTCTTCGAACACTGAAGCTTTCTTT
14 TRBJ2-1 TRBD2 NA TRBV9 CASSASGAYNEQFF TGTGCCAGCAGCGCTAGCGGGGCCTACAATGAGCAGTTCTTC
16 TRBJ2-7 TRBD2 NA TRBV28 CASSLRSRGRAYEQYF TGTGCCAGCAGTTTAAGATCTCGCGGGAGGGCCTACGAGCAGTACTTC
14 TRBJ1-2 TRBD1 few TRBV7-9 CASSLAAGGDGYTF TGTGCCAGCAGCTTAGCGGCAGGGGGCGATGGCTACACCTTC
18 TRBJ2-7 NA NA TRBV7-8 CASSLVDRQAPTQYEQYF TGTGCCAGCAGCTTAGTTGACCGTCAGGCACCGACACAATACGAGCAGTACTTC
11 TRBJ2-1 TRBD2 NA TRBV28 CATGLGNEQFF TGTGCCACCGGACTAGGGAATGAGCAGTTCTTC
17 TRBJ2-7 TRBD1 NA TRBV6-8 CASSILPPGQGADEQYF TGTGCCAGCAGCATTTTACCACCGGGACAGGGGGCCGACGAGCAGTACTTC
15 TRBJ2-7 NA NA TRBV19 CASSIAQDWTYEQYF TGTGCCAGTAGTATAGCTCAGGACTGGACCTACGAGCAGTACTTC
16 TRBJ2-3 NA once TRBV6-1 CASSEMGPPVSDTQYF TGTGCCAGCAGTGAAATGGGACCGCCCGTGTCAGATACGCAGTATTTT
12 TRBJ2-7 NA NA TRBV30 CAGGGWKGEQYF TGTGCCGGGGGGGGCTGGAAAGGCGAGCAGTACTTC
17 TRBJ2-2 TRBD2 NA TRBV27 CASRERGTSGRAGELFF TGTGCCAGCAGGGAGAGGGGGACTAGCGGGAGAGCCGGGGAGCTGTTTTTT
18 TRBJ2-2 NA NA TRBV27 CASSYDRDKDSNTGELFF TGTGCCAGCAGTTACGACCGGGACAAGGATTCGAACACCGGGGAGCTGTTTTTT
17 TRBJ2-1 TRBD2 NA TRBV30 CAWIQRGGKGGYNEQFF TGTGCCTGGATTCAACGGGGCGGCAAGGGAGGGTACAATGAGCAGTTCTTC
14 TRBJ1-4 NA NA TRBV30 CAWREDRLGEKLFF TGTGCCTGGAGGGAGGATAGGTTAGGAGAAAAACTGTTTTTT
13 TRBJ2-4 TRBD2 NA TRBV7-9 CASRLGGENIQYF TGTGCCAGCCGCCTCGGGGGGGAAAACATTCAGTACTTC
12 TRBJ2-3 NA NA TRBV5-8 CASSGGLDTQYF TGTGCCAGCAGCGGGGGACTGGATACGCAGTATTTT